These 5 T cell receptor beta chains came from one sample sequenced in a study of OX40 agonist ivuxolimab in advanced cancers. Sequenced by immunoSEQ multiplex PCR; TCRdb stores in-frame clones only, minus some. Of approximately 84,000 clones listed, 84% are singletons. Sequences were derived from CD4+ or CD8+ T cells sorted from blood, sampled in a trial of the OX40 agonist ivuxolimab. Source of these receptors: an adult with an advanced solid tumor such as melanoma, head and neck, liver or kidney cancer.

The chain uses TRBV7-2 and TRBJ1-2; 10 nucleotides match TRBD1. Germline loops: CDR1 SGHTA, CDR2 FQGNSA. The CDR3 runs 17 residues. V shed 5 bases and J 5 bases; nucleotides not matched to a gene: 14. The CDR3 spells CASSVPSAGQGKYGYTF. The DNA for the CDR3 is TGTGCCAGCAGCGTACCGAGTGCGGGACAGGGGAAGTATGGCTACACCTTC.

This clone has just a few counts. The CDR3 sequence is CASSLEASSGNTIYF. The DNA of the CDR3 is TGTGCCAGCAGCTTGGAGGCGAGCTCTGGAAACACCATATATTTT. This rearrangement joins TRBV5-5 to TRBJ1-3, with D unclear. Germline assignment: CDR1 SGHKS and CDR2 YYEKEE (reference sequence). This CDR3 spans 15 amino acids. The V and J ends lost 0 bases and 0 bases respectively, with 7 bases between them. The complete variable domain, with remaining parts taken from reference TRBV5-5 and TRBJ1-3, reads DAGVTQSPTHLIKTRGQQVTLRCSPISGHKSVSWYQQVLGQGPQFIFQYYEKEERGRGNFPDRFSARQFPNYSSELNVNALLLGDSALYLCASSLEASSGNTIYFGEGSWLTVV.

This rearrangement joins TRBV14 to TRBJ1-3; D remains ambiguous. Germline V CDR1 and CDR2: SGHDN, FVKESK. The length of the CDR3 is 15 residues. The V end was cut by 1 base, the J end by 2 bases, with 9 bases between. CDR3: CASSQVNSAGNTIYF. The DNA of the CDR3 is TGTGCCAGCAGCCAAGTAAACAGTGCTGGAAACACCATATATTTT.

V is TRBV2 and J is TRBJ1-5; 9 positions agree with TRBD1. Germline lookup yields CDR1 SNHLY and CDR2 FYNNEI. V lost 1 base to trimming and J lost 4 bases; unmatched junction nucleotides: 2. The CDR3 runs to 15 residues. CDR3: CASSEGDRVNQPQHF. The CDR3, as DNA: TGTGCCAGCAGTGAAGGGGACAGGGTAAATCAGCCCCAGCATTTT.

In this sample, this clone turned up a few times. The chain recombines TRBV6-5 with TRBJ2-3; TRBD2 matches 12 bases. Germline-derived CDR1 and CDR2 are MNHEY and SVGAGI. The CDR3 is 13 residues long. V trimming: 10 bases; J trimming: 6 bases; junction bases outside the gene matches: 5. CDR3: CATRTSGADTQYF. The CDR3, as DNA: TGTGCCACCCGGACTAGCGGGGCTGATACGCAGTATTTT.